The sequence of this T cell receptor beta chain was determined in a study of blood T cells in healthy people across ages. Findings and limits, study-wide: PBMCs were not sorted, which prevented a conclusive comparison of naive versus antigen-experienced cells.

In regard to this clonotype: What it recognizes is unknown.

V was pared by 10 bases and J by 3 bases, with 5 bases of the junction left unmatched. Germline V lookup: CDR1 SNHLY, CDR2 FYNNEI. This CDR3 has 12 amino acids. A second about 7 to 11 cycle PCR used barcoded and J-beta primers. Carrying 12 random nucleotides, a template-switch adaptor labeled each individual cDNA molecule. Each CDR3 protein is one row after TCRdb ran MiXCR on the 5' RACE reads. The table lists hundreds of thousands of distinct CDR3 sequences, about 42% of them singletons, with approximately 20% in the top ten. The receptor comes from a man aged 55 to 70 in good health. J is TRBJ2-7 and V is TRBV2; TRBD1 matches at 8 bases. Specimen: blood. CDR3 protein: CANDRGIYEQYF. The DNA of the CDR3 is TGTGCCAACGACAGGGGAATCTACGAGCAGTACTTC.